This T cell receptor beta chain was captured in a study of blood T cells in healthy people across ages. The study's findings and limits: Diversity figures derived from one million T cells were judged to underestimate the true value.

The use of a sample-barcoded 5' primer and a J-beta primer mix characterized a second PCR of roughly 7 to 11 cycles. The authors tagged each cDNA molecule using a template-switch adaptor with 12 random nucleotides. TCRdb called the 5' RACE reads again in MiXCR, with one record for every CDR3 protein. Of about 970,000 distinct CDR3 sequences listed, 51% are singletons. As regards this clonotype: The antigen remains unidentified.

Source material: blood. The clonotype comes from an older woman in good health.

The CDR3 DNA reads as TGTGCCAGCAGTTTAAGTAGGGCGGATAATTCACCCCTCCACTTT. This codes for CASSLSRADNSPLHF. The V gene is TRBV27, the J gene TRBJ1-6; D remains unclear. Germline V CDR1 and CDR2: MNHEY, SMNVEV (reference sequence). The CDR3 sequence is 15 residues long. With 2 bases removed from V and 5 bases from J, the gap between germline ends came to 10 bases.